The source of this T cell receptor beta chain is a study of preoperative IRX-2 immunotherapy in early breast cancer. Only in-frame clones appear in the TCRdb table, and some are missing; sequencing was by immunoSEQ multiplex PCR. The repertoire holds 95,000 to 100,000 clones, roughly 88% seen once, with roughly 2% in the top ten. Treatment specified: preoperative locoregional IRX-2 cytokine immunotherapy. Patients received preoperative, locoregional IRX-2 cytokine immunotherapy in a phase Ib study. Trimming took 2 bases from V and 4 from J, leaving 14 bases between them. The germline CDR1 and CDR2 sequences are ENHRY and SYGVKD. The CDR3 sequence is 16 residues long.

The sample consisted of tumor tissue, taken after IRX-2 immunotherapy. The clonotype originates from a human donor with breast cancer. The V and J genes are TRBV10-3 and TRBJ2-2; possibly TRBD2 for D (6 bases). This chain's CDR3 is CAISETRMGGTGELFF. The CDR3 nucleotides are TGTGCCATCAGTGAGACGCGGATGGGGGGCACCGGGGAGCTGTTTTTT.